A selection of T cell receptor beta chains follows, all from one sample in a study of OX40 agonist ivuxolimab in advanced cancers. Method: immunoSEQ multiplex PCR; TCRdb's copy keeps in-frame clones and lacks some. This repertoire shows more than 15,000 clones, around 67% found once; its top ten account for about a quarter. The sequenced sample was CD4+ or CD8+ T cells sorted from blood, obtained in a trial of the OX40 agonist ivuxolimab. These receptors all stem from an adult with an advanced solid tumor such as melanoma, head and neck, liver or kidney cancer. The conserved cysteine and the conserved F or W are not part of the CDR3 here.

V | CDR3
TRBV7-9 | ASSSGVGEKLF
TRBV6-6 | ASSYGPIEQY
TRBV4-1 | ASSARERAVYEQY
TRBV9 | ASGRQGYEQY
TRBV18 | ASSPDRVASGRANEQF
TRBV29-1 | SVGGPGGFVTEAF
TRBV12-5 | ASGTSNMSILHNQPQH
TRBV30 | AWNLGRGVPGLVKNIQY
TRBV10-3 | AIRDRAPDQPQH
TRBV30 | AWSGGRGTDTQY
TRBV2 | ASRDGSSSYEQY
TRBV9 | ASTPSGGDNEQF
TRBV2 | ANEVEGGNYGYT
TRBV6-1 | ASSDLAMAYEQY
TRBV6-5 | ASSYSGTGYEQY
TRBV7-6 | ASSLRTGMDTQY
TRBV14 | ASSHLKPGQGRTEAF
TRBV4-1 | ASSQVSDEDTQY
TRBV4-1 | ASSQVRGGDYGYT
TRBV4-1 | ASSRLAGGNNEQF
TRBV6-5 | ASSYIDNTDTQY
TRBV19 | ASSIEGGTDTQY
TRBV18 | ASSPHDNQPQH
TRBV7-9 | ASSLVQSLNGNTIY
TRBV7-3 | ASSSTGPLPNEQF
TRBV6-9 | ASSYEGVYYEQY
TRBV6-1 | ASSEMGAYGYT
TRBV7-6 | ASSPEGGTALSYNEQF
TRBV18 | ASSPSETDSYNEQF
TRBV14 | ASSQPPGDRGPPEQY
TRBV6-4 | ASSDTPGPGDTQY
TRBV7-8 | ASSRKNGPAQETQY
TRBV15 | ATSRADKFYEQY
TRBV6-5 | ASSWTRGGTDTQY
TRBV5-1 | ASSSPGQGNYGYT
TRBV29-1 | SVEDVAWGEQF
TRBV7-9 | ASSSVLGQPQH
TRBV11-3 | ASSQMTDNYGYT
TRBV7-9 | ASSWGEETQY
TRBV7-2 | ASRGNEQF
TRBV5-1 | ASSVETPYEQY
TRBV11-3 | ASSPQGVRETQY